Listed below are T cell receptor beta chains from one sample, sequenced in a study of blood T cell repertoires in COVID-19. Produced via immunoSEQ multiplex PCR; TCRdb's table is partial and in-frame only. The table has about 360,000 clones, approximately 89% seen once. Sequencing was carried out using PBMCs or T cells enriched from blood (not recorded which). The receptors derive from a man in his forties in a cohort exposed to, infected with or recovered from COVID-19 (not recorded which). CDR3s include the opening cysteine and the closing phenylalanine or tryptophan. D genes are given only for firm matches. Expanded clones are given a class, and other clones once, few, many or no size at all.

cdr3_aa | cdr3_nt | v_call | d_call | clone_size | j_call
CASSEGRSGNHEQYF | TGTGCCAGCAGTGAAGGTCGTAGCGGGAACCACGAGCAGTACTTC | TRBV2 | TRBD2 | NA | TRBJ2-7
CASSKGGSGGSYNEQFF | TGTGCCAGCAGCAAAGGGGGTAGCGGGGGCTCCTACAATGAGCAGTTCTTC | TRBV21-1 | NA | NA | TRBJ2-1
CASSESQGSSSYNEQFF | TGTGCCAGCAGTGAATCCCAGGGGTCGAGCTCCTACAATGAGCAGTTCTTC | TRBV2 | NA | NA | TRBJ2-1
CASSPLELDRGDEKLFF | TGTGCCAGCTCACCTCTCGAATTAGACAGGGGCGATGAAAAACTGTTTTTT | TRBV18 | TRBD1 | NA | TRBJ1-4
CASSDQGRSSGEQYF | TGTGCCAGCAGCGACCAAGGAAGATCTTCGGGCGAGCAGTACTTC | TRBV9 | NA | NA | TRBJ2-7
CSASSHNTQYF | TGCAGTGCTTCCAGTCACAATACGCAGTATTTT | TRBV20-1 | NA | NA | TRBJ2-3
CASSLKGRIYEQYF | TGTGCCAGCAGTTTAAAGGGGCGGATCTACGAGCAGTACTTC | TRBV27 | NA | NA | TRBJ2-7
CASSFRGGKGYNEQFF | TGTGCCAGCAGCTTCCGTGGCGGGAAGGGGTACAATGAGCAGTTCTTC | TRBV11-3 | NA | once | TRBJ2-1
CASRPWEKNLREQFF | TGTGCCAGCCGACCTTGGGAGAAGAACCTGCGTGAGCAGTTCTTC | TRBV27 | NA | NA | TRBJ2-1
CASSLDNRGLTEAFF | TGTGCCAGCAGCTTAGACAACAGGGGGCTCACTGAAGCTTTCTTT | TRBV11-2 | TRBD1 | NA | TRBJ1-1
CASSRGDGDSGNTIYF | TGCGCCAGCAGCCGCGGAGACGGAGACTCTGGAAACACCATATATTTT | TRBV4-1 | NA | NA | TRBJ1-3
CATSRDFALNEQFF | TGTGCCACCAGCCGGGACTTCGCTTTGAATGAGCAGTTCTTC | TRBV15 | NA | NA | TRBJ2-1
CAWSLTKFGTSGSSVPREQYF | TGTGCCTGGAGTCTTACCAAATTCGGGACTAGCGGGAGTTCGGTCCCACGCGAGCAGTACTTC | TRBV30 | TRBD2 | few | TRBJ2-7
CASSQALAGGTETQYF | TGCGCCAGCAGCCAAGCCCTAGCGGGAGGTACGGAGACCCAGTACTTC | TRBV4-1 | TRBD2 | NA | TRBJ2-5
CASSQEIDQPQHF | TGTGCCAGCAGCCAAGAGATAGATCAGCCCCAGCATTTT | TRBV7-6 | NA | NA | TRBJ1-5
CASSMPTVSYEQYF | TGTGCCAGTAGTATGCCGACAGTATCCTACGAGCAGTACTTC | TRBV19 | NA | NA | TRBJ2-7
CASDRGLQETQYF | TGTGCCAGCGACAGGGGGCTCCAAGAGACCCAGTACTTC | TRBV5-5 | TRBD1 | NA | TRBJ2-5
CSVPGQNTGELFF | TGCAGCGTTCCTGGACAGAACACCGGGGAGCTGTTTTTT | TRBV29-1 | NA | once | TRBJ2-2
CASGSGSLNTQYF | TGTGCCAGCGGAAGCGGGAGCTTGAATACGCAGTATTTT | TRBV3-1/TRBV3-2 | TRBD2 | NA | TRBJ2-3
CASSPAGQGYGYTF | TGTGCCAGCAGCCCGGCGGGACAGGGCTATGGCTACACCTTC | TRBV7-9 | TRBD1 | NA | TRBJ1-2
CASSLFQGTNEKLFF | TGTGCCAGCAGCTTGTTTCAGGGGACTAATGAAAAACTGTTTTTT | TRBV5-5 | NA | NA | TRBJ1-4
CASSIDRDYEQYF | TGTGCCAGTAGTATTGACAGGGACTACGAGCAGTACTTC | TRBV19 | TRBD1 | NA | TRBJ2-7
CASSSDIYQPQHF | TGTGCCAGCAGTTCGGACATCTATCAGCCCCAGCATTTT | TRBV28 | NA | NA | TRBJ1-5
CASSSTGTGAYEQYF | TGTGCCAGCAGTTCTACCGGGACAGGGGCTTACGAGCAGTACTTC | TRBV7-6 | TRBD1 | NA | TRBJ2-7
CASTDTGELFF | TGTGCCAGTACGGACACCGGGGAGCTGTTTTTT | TRBV19 | NA | NA | TRBJ2-2
CASSQGQVNTGELFF | TGTGCCAGCAGCCAGGGACAGGTGAACACCGGGGAGCTGTTTTTT | TRBV28 | TRBD1 | NA | TRBJ2-2
CASSQGVLAANTGELFF | TGTGCCAGCAGCCAAGGGGTTTTAGCGGCAAACACCGGGGAGCTGTTTTTT | TRBV4-2 | NA | NA | TRBJ2-2
CASSVASGSWETQYF | TGTGCCAGCAGCGTAGCTAGCGGGAGCTGGGAGACCCAGTACTTC | TRBV9 | TRBD2 | once | TRBJ2-5
CASTKMTSGSAHTGELFF | TGTGCCAGCACCAAAATGACTAGCGGGAGCGCACACACCGGGGAGCTGTTTTTT | TRBV28 | TRBD2 | NA | TRBJ2-2
CAWSYRGLNGYTF | TGTGCCTGGAGTTATAGGGGGTTAAATGGCTACACCTTC | TRBV30 | NA | NA | TRBJ1-2
CASSEGTLDQPQHF | TGTGCCAGCTCCGAGGGGACACTTGATCAGCCCCAGCATTTT | TRBV18 | NA | NA | TRBJ1-5
CASRWLAGFTDEQFF | TGTGCCAGCAGGTGGTTAGCGGGGTTTACAGATGAGCAGTTCTTC | TRBV2 | TRBD2 | NA | TRBJ2-1
CASSGYYRNEQFF | TGTGCCAGCAGCGGGTACTACCGGAATGAGCAGTTCTTC | TRBV11-2 | NA | NA | TRBJ2-1
CASTVGPAGDTQYF | TGCGCCAGCACCGTCGGACCGGCGGGAGATACGCAGTATTTT | TRBV5-1 | NA | NA | TRBJ2-3
CASSPPAGGVTGELFF | TGTGCCAGCTCACCACCGGCGGGAGGGGTCACCGGGGAGCTGTTTTTT | TRBV18 | TRBD2 | NA | TRBJ2-2
CASISSGAYEQYF | TGTGCCAGCATCTCTAGCGGAGCCTACGAGCAGTACTTC | TRBV28 | TRBD2 | NA | TRBJ2-7
CASSVQGGYGYTF | TGTGCCAGTAGTGTCCAGGGGGGCTATGGCTACACCTTC | TRBV19 | TRBD1 | NA | TRBJ1-2
CASRITSPSYNEQFF | TGTGCCAGCAGGATAACTAGCCCGTCCTACAATGAGCAGTTCTTC | TRBV6-5 | NA | NA | TRBJ2-1
CAWSVISDTQYF | TGTGCCTGGAGTGTAATCTCCGATACGCAGTATTTT | TRBV30 | NA | NA | TRBJ2-3
CASSLHGQAPQETQYF | TGCGCCAGCAGCCTTCACGGACAGGCACCACAAGAGACCCAGTACTTC | TRBV5-1 | TRBD1 | NA | TRBJ2-5
CASSLRRFYGYTF | TGTGCCAGCAGCTTGCGGCGATTTTATGGCTACACCTTC | TRBV28 | NA | NA | TRBJ1-2
CASSLDRVNGYTF | TGTGCCAGCAGCTTGGACAGGGTCAATGGCTACACCTTC | TRBV5-4 | NA | NA | TRBJ1-2
CASSEREPRGSAGASYNEQFF | TGTGCCAGCAGTGAAAGAGAACCAAGGGGGTCCGCGGGAGCCTCCTACAATGAGCAGTTCTTC | TRBV6-1 | NA | NA | TRBJ2-1
CASSLTSTDTQYF | TGCGCCAGCAGCTTGACTAGCACAGATACGCAGTATTTT | TRBV5-1 | NA | NA | TRBJ2-3
CAWTIQGARWGNTIYF | TGTGCCTGGACCATACAGGGGGCGCGTTGGGGAAACACCATATATTTT | TRBV30 | TRBD1 | NA | TRBJ1-3
CASSTQGAETQYF | TGTGCCAGCAGCACACAGGGGGCCGAGACCCAGTACTTC | TRBV6-5 | TRBD1 | NA | TRBJ2-5
CASSPIGQGMSGTEAFF | TGTGCCAGCTCACCTATTGGACAGGGAATGTCTGGCACTGAAGCTTTCTTT | TRBV18 | TRBD1 | NA | TRBJ1-1
CASSTTGTGTYEQYF | TGTGCCAGCAGTACTACGGGGACAGGGACCTACGAGCAGTACTTC | TRBV27 | TRBD1 | NA | TRBJ2-7
CASSEFGGEGLYEQYF | TGTGCCAGCAGTGAGTTCGGGGGGGAGGGGCTCTACGAGCAGTACTTC | TRBV6-1 | TRBD2 | NA | TRBJ2-7
CASSANPGGKTEAFF | TGTGCCAGCAGCGCAAACCCAGGGGGAAAGACTGAAGCTTTCTTT | TRBV9 | TRBD1 | NA | TRBJ1-1
CATSRTPERSQETQYF | TGTGCCACCAGCAGAACCCCTGAACGGTCCCAAGAGACCCAGTACTTC | TRBV15 | NA | NA | TRBJ2-5
CASSARDSNQPQHF | TGTGCCAGCTCAGCCAGGGATAGCAATCAGCCCCAGCATTTT | TRBV18 | NA | NA | TRBJ1-5
CASRGGFHEQYF | TGTGCTAGTAGGGGGGGCTTTCACGAGCAGTACTTC | TRBV12-5 | NA | NA | TRBJ2-7
CASSTRTGNTEAFF | TGTGCCAGCAGCACCCGGACAGGCAACACTGAAGCTTTCTTT | TRBV9 | TRBD1 | NA | TRBJ1-1
CASSLEHYGNTIYF | TGTGCCAGCAGCTTAGAACATTACGGAAACACCATATATTTT | TRBV11-2 | NA | once | TRBJ1-3
CASNRGNYNEQFF | TGTGCCAGCAACAGGGGGAACTACAATGAGCAGTTCTTC | TRBV19 | TRBD1 | NA | TRBJ2-1
CASSHHRGGYTF | TGTGCCAGCAGCCATCACCGAGGTGGCTACACCTTC | TRBV3-1/TRBV3-2 | NA | NA | TRBJ1-2
CASSHRQGDQPQHF | TGTGCCAGCAGCCACAGACAGGGCGATCAGCCCCAGCATTTT | TRBV16 | TRBD1 | NA | TRBJ1-5